This is a list of T cell receptor beta chains from one sample in a study of Graves' ophthalmopathy and Graves' hyperthyroidism. TCRdb called the multiplex PCR reads again in MiXCR, with one record for every CDR3 protein. The table includes about 590,000 distinct CDR3 sequences, roughly 40% detected once. The sequencing input was peripheral blood or thyroid tissue (not recorded which). The receptor source for this set is an adult man with Graves' hyperthyroidism. Each CDR3 is given with its conserved first and last residue. The D gene is left open where the match is weak. Expanded clones get a size class; other rows say once, few or many, or leave the size out.

v_call	j_call	d_call	clone_size	cdr3_nt	cdr3_aa
TRBV29-1	TRBJ2-7	NA	many	TGCAGCGTGGAAGAAAAGGGGACACCCTACGAGCAGTACTTC	CSVEEKGTPYEQYF
TRBV7-9	TRBJ1-1	NA	once	TGTGCCGGCAGCTTAGGGGTCATGAGCACTGAAGCTTTCTTT	CAGSLGVMSTEAFF
TRBV13	TRBJ2-6	TRBD2	NA	TGTGCCAGCAGCCTACTAGCGGGGGCCTACGTCCTGACTTTC	CASSLLAGAYVLTF
TRBV20-1	TRBJ2-2	NA	many	TGCAGTGCTCGCCCAACAGCGAACACCGGGGAGCTGTTTTTT	CSARPTANTGELFF
TRBV5-4	TRBJ2-2	NA	many	TGTGCCAGCAGCGGGACAACACCCGGGGAGCTGTTTTTT	CASSGTTPGELFF
TRBV3-1	TRBJ2-5	NA	NA	TGTGCCAGCAGCCCCCGCGGCTTAGGAGAGACCCAGTACTTC	CASSPRGLGETQYF
TRBV15	TRBJ2-5	NA	NA	TGTGCCACCAGCAGAGTCACGGGGGAGACCCAGTACTTC	CATSRVTGETQYF
TRBV7-3	TRBJ2-6	TRBD2	many	TGTGCCAGCGCGGGAGATGGGGCCAACGTCCTGACTTTC	CASAGDGANVLTF
TRBV9	TRBJ1-1	TRBD1	many	TGTGCCAGCAGTCGGACAGGGGGCGCTTGGACTGAAGCTTTCTTT	CASSRTGGAWTEAFF
TRBV19	TRBJ2-5	NA	many	TGTGCCAGTAGTATGAGGGGGGGGGAGACCCAGTACTTC	CASSMRGGETQYF
TRBV10-3	TRBJ1-2	NA	NA	TGTGCCAGCAGTCTAACGGACAGCTATGGCTACACCTTC	CASSLTDSYGYTF
TRBV7-9	TRBJ2-1	TRBD2	NA	TGTGCCAGCAGCCCCGGACTAGCGGGAAATGAGCAGTTCTTC	CASSPGLAGNEQFF
TRBV12-3/TRBV12-4	TRBJ2-7	TRBD2	NA	TGTGCCACCTCGCAATGGGGGGGGTTGGGTGAGCAGTACTTC	CATSQWGGLGEQYF
TRBV4-1	TRBJ1-5	TRBD1	NA	TGCGCCAGCAGCCAAGCATTGACAGGGATATTGGGCAATCAGCCCCAGCATTTT	CASSQALTGILGNQPQHF
TRBV7-9	TRBJ1-3	NA	many	TGTGCCAGCAGCCCCACCGACACCCGCTCTGGAAACACCATATATTTT	CASSPTDTRSGNTIYF
TRBV15	TRBJ1-2	NA	many	TGTGCCACCAGCAGAGATAGGAGGGTTGGGGGCTACACCTTC	CATSRDRRVGGYTF
TRBV7-9	TRBJ2-5	NA	many	TGTGCCAGCAGCCCCGACGGGGGAGAAACCCAGTACTTC	CASSPDGGETQYF
TRBV5-6	TRBJ2-7	TRBD2	many	TGTGCCAGCAGCTCCAGGACTAGCGGGGTCTACGAGCAGTACTTC	CASSSRTSGVYEQYF
TRBV6-5	TRBJ2-1	NA	few	TGTGCCAGCACTAGGGGAACCAGCTCCTACAATGAGCAGTTCTTC	CASTRGTSSYNEQFF
TRBV19	TRBJ1-2	NA	many	TGTGCCAGTAGAGCGGGGGTGATAGGGTATGGCTACACCTTC	CASRAGVIGYGYTF
TRBV29-1	TRBJ1-2	NA	NA	TGCAGCAGTGTGGACAGCTCCTATGGCTACACCTTC	CSSVDSSYGYTF
TRBV6-1	TRBJ1-5	TRBD1	many	TGTGCCAGCACCTTGACGACAGGGGGGAATCAGCCCCAGCATTTT	CASTLTTGGNQPQHF
TRBV24-1	TRBJ1-1	TRBD1	many	TGTGCCACCAGTGACCCCCGGACAGGCACTGAAGCTTTCTTT	CATSDPRTGTEAFF
TRBV29-1	TRBJ2-7	NA	few	TGCAGCGTGGATAGGGACCGCTCCTACGAGCAGTACTTC	CSVDRDRSYEQYF
TRBV20-1	TRBJ2-7	TRBD2	few	TGCAGTGCACGGAGGCGGGGAGGGTTGGACGAGCAGTACTTC	CSARRRGGLDEQYF
TRBV5-4	TRBJ2-5	TRBD2	many	TGTGCCAGCAGCTTAGCGGGATCGGACCCACAAGAGACCCAGTACTTC	CASSLAGSDPQETQYF
TRBV2	TRBJ1-5	NA	many	TGTGCCAGCAGTGAGGGGGGGGCTAATCAGCCCCAGCATTTT	CASSEGGANQPQHF
TRBV10-1	TRBJ1-4	NA	many	TGCGCCAGCAGTGATTCCGGGGGTGCGGAAAAACTGTTTTTT	CASSDSGGAEKLFF
TRBV29-1	TRBJ1-4	NA	NA	TGCAGCGTCGAGGGACTAGGAGAATCCTACAATGAAAAACTGTTTTTT	CSVEGLGESYNEKLFF
TRBV5-6	TRBJ2-2	NA	many	TGTGCCAGCAGCTGGGGGGTTACCGGGGAGCTGTTTTTT	CASSWGVTGELFF
TRBV12-3/TRBV12-4	TRBJ2-7	NA	NA	TGTGCCGGCAGTTTAGCGCGTAACGGGTTCCCCCTCTCCTACGAGCAGTACTTC	CAGSLARNGFPLSYEQYF
TRBV28	TRBJ2-7	TRBD1	few	TGTGCTGCAGGGACAGCCTACGAGCAGTACTTC	CAAGTAYEQYF
TRBV7-2	TRBJ2-7	NA	many	TGTGCCAGCAGCTTAACCCAGTCCTACGAGCAGTACTTC	CASSLTQSYEQYF
TRBV2	TRBJ2-7	NA	many	TGCGCCAGCAGTGAGCGTGGAAGCTCCTACGAGCAGTACTTC	CASSERGSSYEQYF
TRBV7-6	TRBJ2-7	TRBD2	NA	TGTGCCAGCAGACTACTAGCGGGGACCCAAGAGCAGTACTTC	CASRLLAGTQEQYF
TRBV5-6	TRBJ2-5	TRBD1	NA	TGTGCCAGCAGCAGACGGGACAGGGGTAGTGCAGAGACCCAGTACTTC	CASSRRDRGSAETQYF
TRBV7-2	TRBJ1-6	NA	NA	TGTGCCAGCAGCATAATCGTGAGCTCCTATAATTCACCCCTCCACTTT	CASSIIVSSYNSPLHF
TRBV7-6	TRBJ2-6	NA	NA	TGTGCCAGCAGCTACGACGTGGGGGCTGGGGCCAACGTCCTGACTTTC	CASSYDVGAGANVLTF
TRBV12-3/TRBV12-4	TRBJ2-5	NA	NA	TGTGCCAGCAGTTTAGGGGGGGACGTGGAGACCCAGTACTTC	CASSLGGDVETQYF
TRBV6-2/TRBV6-3	TRBJ1-5	NA	many	TGTGCCAGCAGTTACTCCCGGAGTAATCAGCCCCAGCATTTT	CASSYSRSNQPQHF
TRBV20-1	TRBJ2-7	NA	NA	TGCAGTGCTAGAGATGATGGTAGTGGGAAAGGACACGAGCAGTACTTC	CSARDDGSGKGHEQYF
TRBV12-3/TRBV12-4	TRBJ1-5	TRBD1	many	TGTGCCAGCAGTTTGAATACAGGGGAAAATCAGCCCCAGCATTTT	CASSLNTGENQPQHF
TRBV24-1	TRBJ2-3	NA	few	TGTGCCACCAGGAAGACAGGCACAGATACGCAGTATTTT	CATRKTGTDTQYF
TRBV6-5	TRBJ1-3	TRBD1	NA	TGTGCCAGTAGTCCGACAGGGATTGGAAACACCATATATTTT	CASSPTGIGNTIYF
TRBV7-9	TRBJ2-5	NA	NA	TGTGCCAGCAGCTTAGAGGGGGTGGGAGAGACCCAGTACTTC	CASSLEGVGETQYF
TRBV12-3/TRBV12-4	TRBJ1-5	TRBD1	many	TGTGCCAGCAGTTTAGAGAGGGGGCGGCCCCAGCATTTT	CASSLERGRPQHF
TRBV7-3	TRBJ1-5	TRBD1	NA	TGTGCCAGCAGCACATCGGGACAGGGGGGAAATGAGCATTTT	CASSTSGQGGNEHF
TRBV5-8	TRBJ2-5	TRBD1	many	TGTGCCAGCAGTAAAAAGGGACAGGGAAGAGAGACCCAGTACTTC	CASSKKGQGRETQYF
TRBV7-9	TRBJ2-2	NA	NA	TGTGCCAGCCCCAGGGTGTACAGCACCGGGGAGCTGTTTTTT	CASPRVYSTGELFF